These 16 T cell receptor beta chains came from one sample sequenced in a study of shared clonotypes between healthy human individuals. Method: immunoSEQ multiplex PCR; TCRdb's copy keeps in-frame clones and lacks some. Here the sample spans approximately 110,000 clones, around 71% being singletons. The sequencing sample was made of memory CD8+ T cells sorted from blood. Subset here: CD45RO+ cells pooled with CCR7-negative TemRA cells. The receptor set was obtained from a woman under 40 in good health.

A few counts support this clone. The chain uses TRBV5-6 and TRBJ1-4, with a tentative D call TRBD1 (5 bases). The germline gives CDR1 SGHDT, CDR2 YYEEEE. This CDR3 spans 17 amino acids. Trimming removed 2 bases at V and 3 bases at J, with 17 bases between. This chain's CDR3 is CASSFTDGTSANEKLFF. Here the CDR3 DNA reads TGTGCCAGCAGCTTTACCGACGGGACGTCGGCTAATGAAAAACTGTTTTTT.

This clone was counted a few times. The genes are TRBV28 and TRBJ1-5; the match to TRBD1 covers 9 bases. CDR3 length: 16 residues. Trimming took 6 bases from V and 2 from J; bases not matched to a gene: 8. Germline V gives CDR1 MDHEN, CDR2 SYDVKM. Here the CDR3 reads CASRLRRDRGNQPQHF. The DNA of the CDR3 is TGTGCCAGCAGGCTAAGGCGGGACAGGGGCAATCAGCCCCAGCATTTT. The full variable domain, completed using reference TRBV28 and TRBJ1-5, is DVKVTQSSRYLVKRTGEKVFLECVQDMDHENMFWYRQDPGLGLRLIYFSYDVKMKEKGDIPEGYSVSREKKERFSLILESASTNQTSMYLCASRLRRDRGNQPQHFGDGTRLSIL.

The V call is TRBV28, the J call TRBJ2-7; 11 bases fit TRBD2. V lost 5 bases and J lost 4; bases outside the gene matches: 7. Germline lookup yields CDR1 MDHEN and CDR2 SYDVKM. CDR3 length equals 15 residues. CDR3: CASSPGTSGTYEQYF. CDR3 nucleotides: TGTGCCAGCAGTCCAGGGACTAGCGGAACATACGAGCAGTACTTC.

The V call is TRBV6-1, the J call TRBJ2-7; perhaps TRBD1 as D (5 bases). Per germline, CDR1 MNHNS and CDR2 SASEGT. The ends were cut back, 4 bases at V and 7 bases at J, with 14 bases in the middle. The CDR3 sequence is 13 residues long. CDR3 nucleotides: TGTGCCAGCAGTGGCGACGACTCAGGGGAGCAGTACTTC. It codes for CASSGDDSGEQYF.

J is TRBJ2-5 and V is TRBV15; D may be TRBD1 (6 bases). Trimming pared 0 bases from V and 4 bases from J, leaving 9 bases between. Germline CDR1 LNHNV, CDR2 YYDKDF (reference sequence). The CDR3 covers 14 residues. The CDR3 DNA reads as TGTGCCACCAGCAGAGAAGGACAGCCAGAGACCCAGTACTTC. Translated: CATSREGQPETQYF.

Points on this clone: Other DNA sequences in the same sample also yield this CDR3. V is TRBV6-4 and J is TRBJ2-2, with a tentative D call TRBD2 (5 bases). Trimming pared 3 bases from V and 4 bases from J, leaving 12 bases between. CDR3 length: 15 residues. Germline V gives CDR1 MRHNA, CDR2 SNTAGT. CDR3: CASSERLAITGELFF. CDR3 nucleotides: TGTGCCAGCAGTGAACGGCTAGCCATCACCGGGGAGCTGTTTTTT.

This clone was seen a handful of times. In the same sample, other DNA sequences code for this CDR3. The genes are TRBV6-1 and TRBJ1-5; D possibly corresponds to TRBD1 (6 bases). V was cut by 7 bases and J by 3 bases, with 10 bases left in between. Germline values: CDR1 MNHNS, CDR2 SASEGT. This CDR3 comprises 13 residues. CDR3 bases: TGTGCCAGCACGGACAGAGTCAATCAGCCCCAGCATTTT. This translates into CASTDRVNQPQHF.

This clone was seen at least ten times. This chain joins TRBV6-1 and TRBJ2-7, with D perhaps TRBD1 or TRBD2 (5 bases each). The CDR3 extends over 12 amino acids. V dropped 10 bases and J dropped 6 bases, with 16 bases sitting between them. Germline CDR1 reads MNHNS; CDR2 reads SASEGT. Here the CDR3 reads CATETGPGEQYF. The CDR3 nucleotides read TGTGCCACGGAAACGGGGCCTGGCGAGCAGTACTTC.

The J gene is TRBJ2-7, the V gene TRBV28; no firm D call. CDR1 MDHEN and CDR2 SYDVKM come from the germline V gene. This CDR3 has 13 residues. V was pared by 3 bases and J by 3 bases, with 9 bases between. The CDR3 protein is CASSLALYYEQYF. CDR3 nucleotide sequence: TGTGCCAGCAGTTTGGCCCTTTACTACGAGCAGTACTTC.

CDR3 DNA: TGTGCCAGCAGTTTGCTAGCGGGAAAGAATGAGCAGTTCTTC. Translation gives CASSLLAGKNEQFF. The chain recombines TRBV27 with TRBJ2-1; 9 nucleotides align to TRBD2. Germline CDR1 is MNHEY and CDR2 is SMNVEV (reference sequence). The CDR3 spans 14 residues. With V trimmed by 3 bases and J by 7 bases, 4 bases remained unmatched.

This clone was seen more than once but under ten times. The CDR3 reads CATSGSTSGANVLTF. CDR3 DNA: TGTGCCACCAGCGGGTCTACCTCTGGGGCCAACGTCCTGACTTTC. The chain is built from TRBV15 and TRBJ2-6, with D unclear. CDR3 length: 15 residues. Deletions cut 5 bases from V and 0 bases from J, with 8 bases between. Germline-derived CDR1 and CDR2 are LNHNV and YYDKDF (reference sequence).

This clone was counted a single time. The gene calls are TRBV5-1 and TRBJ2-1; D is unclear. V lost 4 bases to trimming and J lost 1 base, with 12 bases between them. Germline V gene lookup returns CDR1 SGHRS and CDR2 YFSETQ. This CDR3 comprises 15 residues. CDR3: CASSIIYGSYNEQFF. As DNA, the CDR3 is TGCGCCAGCAGCATAATCTATGGTTCCTACAATGAGCAGTTCTTC.

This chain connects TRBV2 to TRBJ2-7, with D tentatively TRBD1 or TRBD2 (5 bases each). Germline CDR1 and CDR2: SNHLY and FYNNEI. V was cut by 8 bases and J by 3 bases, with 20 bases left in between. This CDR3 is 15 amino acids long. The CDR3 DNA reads TGTGCCAGCCCGATGGTGAGGGGTGAATACTACGAGCAGTACTTC. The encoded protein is CASPMVRGEYYEQYF.

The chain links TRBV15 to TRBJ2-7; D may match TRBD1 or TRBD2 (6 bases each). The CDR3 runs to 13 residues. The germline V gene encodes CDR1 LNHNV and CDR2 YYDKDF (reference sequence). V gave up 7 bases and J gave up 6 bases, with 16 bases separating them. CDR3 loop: CATNPGARLEQYF. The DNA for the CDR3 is TGTGCCACCAACCCGGGGGCCAGACTCGAGCAGTACTTC.

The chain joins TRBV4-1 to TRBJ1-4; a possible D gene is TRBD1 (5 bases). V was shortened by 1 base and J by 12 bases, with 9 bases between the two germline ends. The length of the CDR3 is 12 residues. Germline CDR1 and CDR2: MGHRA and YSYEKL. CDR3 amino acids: CASSQVGEELFF. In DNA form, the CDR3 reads TGCGCCAGCAGCCAAGTAGGGGAGGAACTGTTTTTT.

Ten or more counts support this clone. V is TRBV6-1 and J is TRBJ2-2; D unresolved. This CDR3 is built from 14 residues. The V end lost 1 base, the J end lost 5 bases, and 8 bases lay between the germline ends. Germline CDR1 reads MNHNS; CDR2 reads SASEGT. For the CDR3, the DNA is TGTGCCAGCAGTGAAGGAAAGGAGACCGGGGAGCTGTTTTTT. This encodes CASSEGKETGELFF.